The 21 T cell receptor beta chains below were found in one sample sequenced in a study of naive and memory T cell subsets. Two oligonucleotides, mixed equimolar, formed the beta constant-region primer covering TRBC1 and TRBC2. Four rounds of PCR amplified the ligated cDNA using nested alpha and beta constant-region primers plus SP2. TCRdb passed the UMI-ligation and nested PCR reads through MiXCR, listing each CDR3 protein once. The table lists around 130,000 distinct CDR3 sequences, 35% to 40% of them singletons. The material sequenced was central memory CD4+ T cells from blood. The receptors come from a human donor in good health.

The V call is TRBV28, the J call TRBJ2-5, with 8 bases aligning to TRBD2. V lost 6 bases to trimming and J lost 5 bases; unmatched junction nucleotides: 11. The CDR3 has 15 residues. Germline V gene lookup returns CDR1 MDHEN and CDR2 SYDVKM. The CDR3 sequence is CASRGGRGRLETQYF. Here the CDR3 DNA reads TGTGCCAGCAGGGGGGGCCGCGGGAGGCTGGAGACCCAGTACTTC. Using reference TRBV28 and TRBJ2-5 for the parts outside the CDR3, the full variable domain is DVKVTQSSRYLVKRTGEKVFLECVQDMDHENMFWYRQDPGLGLRLIYFSYDVKMKEKGDIPEGYSVSREKKERFSLILESASTNQTSMYLCASRGGRGRLETQYFGPGTRLLVL.

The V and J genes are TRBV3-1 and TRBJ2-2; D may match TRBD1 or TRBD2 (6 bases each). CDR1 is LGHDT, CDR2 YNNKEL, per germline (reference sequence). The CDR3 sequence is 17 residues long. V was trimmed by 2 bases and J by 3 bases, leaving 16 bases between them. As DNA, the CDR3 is TGTGCCAGCAGCCAATCAGGCAGGGGAGGATACACCGGGGAGCTGTTTTTT. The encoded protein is CASSQSGRGGYTGELFF.

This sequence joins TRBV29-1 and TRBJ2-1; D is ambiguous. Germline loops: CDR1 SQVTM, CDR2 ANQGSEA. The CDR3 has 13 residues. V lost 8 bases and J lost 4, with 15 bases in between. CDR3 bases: TGCAGCACCGAGGTCCGCGGTTACAATGAGCAGTTCTTC. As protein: CSTEVRGYNEQFF.

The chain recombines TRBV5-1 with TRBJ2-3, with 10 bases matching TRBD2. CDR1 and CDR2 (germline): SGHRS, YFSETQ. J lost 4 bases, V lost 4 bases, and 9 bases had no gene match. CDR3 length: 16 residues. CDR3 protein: CASSRGRTSGSDTQYF. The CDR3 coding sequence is TGCGCCAGCAGCCGTGGACGGACTAGCGGCTCAGATACGCAGTATTTT.

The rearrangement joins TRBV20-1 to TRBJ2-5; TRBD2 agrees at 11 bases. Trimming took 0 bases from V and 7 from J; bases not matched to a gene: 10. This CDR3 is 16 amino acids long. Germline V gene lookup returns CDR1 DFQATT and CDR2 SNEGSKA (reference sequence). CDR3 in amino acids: CSARDPSGRSYGTQYF. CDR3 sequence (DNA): TGCAGTGCTAGAGATCCTAGCGGGAGGTCGTATGGGACCCAGTACTTC.

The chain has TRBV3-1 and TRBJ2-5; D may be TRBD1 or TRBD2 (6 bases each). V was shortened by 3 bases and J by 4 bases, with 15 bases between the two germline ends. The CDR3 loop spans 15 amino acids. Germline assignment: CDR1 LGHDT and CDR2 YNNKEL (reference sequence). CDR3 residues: CASSHKQGLLETQYF. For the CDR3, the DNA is TGTGCCAGCAGCCATAAACAGGGACTCCTAGAGACCCAGTACTTC.

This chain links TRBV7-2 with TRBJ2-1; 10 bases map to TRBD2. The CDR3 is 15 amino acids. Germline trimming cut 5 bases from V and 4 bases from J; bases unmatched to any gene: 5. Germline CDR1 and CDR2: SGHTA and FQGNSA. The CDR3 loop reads CASSPPGLAYNEQFF. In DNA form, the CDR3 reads TGTGCCAGCAGCCCACCGGGACTAGCGTACAATGAGCAGTTCTTC. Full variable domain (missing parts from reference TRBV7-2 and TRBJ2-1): GAGVSQSPSNKVTEKGKDVELRCDPISGHTALYWYRQSLGQGLEFLIYFQGNSAPDKSGLPSDRFSAERTGGSVSTLTIQRTQQEDSAVYLCASSPPGLAYNEQFFGPGTRLTVL.

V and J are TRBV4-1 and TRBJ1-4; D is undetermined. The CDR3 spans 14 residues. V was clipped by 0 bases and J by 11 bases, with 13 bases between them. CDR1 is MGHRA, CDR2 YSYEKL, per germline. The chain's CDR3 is CASSQEDGFFKLFF. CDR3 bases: TGCGCCAGCAGCCAAGAGGACGGCTTTTTCAAACTGTTTTTT.

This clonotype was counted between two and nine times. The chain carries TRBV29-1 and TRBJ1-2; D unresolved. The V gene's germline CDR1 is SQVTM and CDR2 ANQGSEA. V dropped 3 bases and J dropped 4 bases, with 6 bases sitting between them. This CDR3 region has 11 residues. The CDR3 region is CSVEVGYGYTF. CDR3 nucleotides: TGCAGCGTTGAGGTTGGCTATGGCTACACCTTC.

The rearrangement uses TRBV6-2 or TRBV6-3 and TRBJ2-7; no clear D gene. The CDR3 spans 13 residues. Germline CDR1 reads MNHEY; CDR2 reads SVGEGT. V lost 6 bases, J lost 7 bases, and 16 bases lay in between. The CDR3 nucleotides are TGTGCCAGCAGCCGACCGACTCCGAAAGAGCAGTACTTC. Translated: CASSRPTPKEQYF.

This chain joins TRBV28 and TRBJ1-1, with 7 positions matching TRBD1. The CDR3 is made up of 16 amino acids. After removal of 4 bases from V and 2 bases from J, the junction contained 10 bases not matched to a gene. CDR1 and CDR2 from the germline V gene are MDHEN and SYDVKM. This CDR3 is CASSSTPGTANTEAFF. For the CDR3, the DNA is TGTGCCAGCAGTTCGACCCCTGGGACAGCAAACACTGAAGCTTTCTTT.

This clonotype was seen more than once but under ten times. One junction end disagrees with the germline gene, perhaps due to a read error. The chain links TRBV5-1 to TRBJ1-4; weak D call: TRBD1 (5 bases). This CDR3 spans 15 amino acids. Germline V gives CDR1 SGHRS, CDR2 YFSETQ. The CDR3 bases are TGCGCCAGCAGCTTGGGGTCAGGGAATAATGAGAAACTGTTTTTT. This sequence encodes CASSLGSGNNEKLFF.

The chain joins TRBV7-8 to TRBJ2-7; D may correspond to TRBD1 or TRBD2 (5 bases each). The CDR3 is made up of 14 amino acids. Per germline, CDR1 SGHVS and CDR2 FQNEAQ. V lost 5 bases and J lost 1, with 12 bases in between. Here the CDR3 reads CASSHRDLSYEQYF. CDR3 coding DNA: TGTGCCAGCAGCCACCGGGACCTGTCCTACGAGCAGTACTTC.

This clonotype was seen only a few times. CDR3: CASSPWETGKNIQYF. CDR3 bases: TGCGCCAGCAGTCCGTGGGAGACAGGCAAAAACATTCAGTACTTC. The rearrangement links TRBV4-1 to TRBJ2-4, with D tentatively TRBD1 (6 bases). The V gene's germline CDR1 is MGHRA and CDR2 YSYEKL. CDR3 length: 15 amino acids. V was pared by 6 bases and J by 3 bases, with 15 bases between.

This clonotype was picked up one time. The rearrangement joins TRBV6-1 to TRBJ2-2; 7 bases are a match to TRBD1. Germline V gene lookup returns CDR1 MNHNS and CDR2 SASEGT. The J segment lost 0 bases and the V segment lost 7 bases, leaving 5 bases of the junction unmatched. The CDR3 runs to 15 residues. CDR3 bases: TGTGCCAGCAAACCGGGACAGACGAACACCGGGGAGCTGTTTTTT. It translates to CASKPGQTNTGELFF.

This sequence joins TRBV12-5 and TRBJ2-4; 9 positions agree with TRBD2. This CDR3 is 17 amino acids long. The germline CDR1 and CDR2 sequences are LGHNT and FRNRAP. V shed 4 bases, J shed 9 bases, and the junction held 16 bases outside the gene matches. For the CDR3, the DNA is TGTGCTAGTGGTTCTGGGACTAGCCCGGGAGAGAGGAGCATTCAGTACTTC. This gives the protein CASGSGTSPGERSIQYF. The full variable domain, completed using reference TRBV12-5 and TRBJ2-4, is DARVTQTPRHKVTEMGQEVTMRCQPILGHNTVFWYRQTMMQGLELLAYFRNRAPLDDSGMPKDRFSAEMPDATLATLKIQPSEPRDSAVYFCASGSGTSPGERSIQYFGAGTRLSVL.

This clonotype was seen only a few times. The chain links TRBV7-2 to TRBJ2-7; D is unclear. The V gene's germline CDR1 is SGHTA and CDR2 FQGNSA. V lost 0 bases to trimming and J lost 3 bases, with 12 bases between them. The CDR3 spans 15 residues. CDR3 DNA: TGTGCCAGCAGCTTAGCGGTCACTTTAGTCTACGAGCAGTACTTC. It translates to CASSLAVTLVYEQYF.

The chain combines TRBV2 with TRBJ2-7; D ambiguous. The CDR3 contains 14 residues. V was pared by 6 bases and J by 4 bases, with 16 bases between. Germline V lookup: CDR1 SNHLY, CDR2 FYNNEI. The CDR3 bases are TGTGCCAGCAGGCTTTCCCCTCAAGGTTACGAGCAGTACTTC. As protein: CASRLSPQGYEQYF.

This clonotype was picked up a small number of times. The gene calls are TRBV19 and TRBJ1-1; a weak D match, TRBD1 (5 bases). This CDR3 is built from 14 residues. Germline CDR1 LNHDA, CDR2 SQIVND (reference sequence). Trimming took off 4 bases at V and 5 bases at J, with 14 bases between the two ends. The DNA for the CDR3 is TGTGCCAGTAGTAGCCTTCCAGGGACTACTGAAGCTTTCTTT. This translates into CASSSLPGTTEAFF.

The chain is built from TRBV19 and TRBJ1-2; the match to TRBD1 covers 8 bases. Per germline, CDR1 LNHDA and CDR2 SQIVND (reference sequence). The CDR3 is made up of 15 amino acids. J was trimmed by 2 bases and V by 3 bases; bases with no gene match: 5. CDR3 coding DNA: TGTGCCAGTAGTATGTCAGGGGGCACCAACTATGGCTACACCTTC. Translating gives CASSMSGGTNYGYTF.

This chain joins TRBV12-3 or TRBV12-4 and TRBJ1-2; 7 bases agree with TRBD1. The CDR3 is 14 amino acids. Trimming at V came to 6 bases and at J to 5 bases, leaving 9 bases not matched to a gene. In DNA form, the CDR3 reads TGTGCCAGCAGCTCTGGGACAGCGAGTTATGGCTACACCTTC. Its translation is CASSSGTASYGYTF.